The 26 T cell receptor beta chains listed next were all sequenced from one sample in a study of glioma-infiltrating T cells after dendritic cell vaccination. The repertoire was sequenced with immunoSEQ multiplex PCR; TCRdb's copy has only in-frame clones and lacks some. The table lists roughly 100,000 clones, about four fifths of them singletons, with about 12% in the top ten. Sample: blood, taken before dendritic cell vaccination. The source is a human donor with glioblastoma.

The chain recombines TRBV30 with TRBJ2-1, with 12 bases matching TRBD2. With V trimmed by 3 bases and J by 8 bases, 8 bases remained unmatched. Germline V CDR1 and CDR2: GTSNPN, SVGIG (reference sequence). The CDR3 extends over 15 amino acids. The CDR3 nucleotides are TGTGCCTGGAGCCCTAGCGGGGGGGCAGGCGATGAGCAGTTCTTC. Amino acid sequence: CAWSPSGGAGDEQFF.

The chain links TRBV11-3 to TRBJ2-3, with TRBD2 matching over 12 bases. Trimming at V came to 4 bases and at J to 1 base, leaving 3 bases not matched to a gene. Looked up from germline, CDR1 is SGHNT and CDR2 is YENEEA. CDR3 length: 16 amino acids. The CDR3 DNA reads as TGTGCCAGCAGCTCCGGGACTAGCGGGCGCACAGATACGCAGTATTTT. Translation gives CASSSGTSGRTDTQYF.

This chain joins TRBV7-9 and TRBJ2-5; D gene unclear. Germline-derived CDR1 and CDR2 are SEHNR and FQNEAQ (reference sequence). Trimming removed 5 bases from V and 4 bases from J, with 8 bases in between. CDR3 length: 12 amino acids. The CDR3 reads CASSAAGETQYF. The CDR3 bases are TGTGCCAGCAGCGCCGCAGGAGAGACCCAGTACTTC.

V gene TRBV30 combines with J gene TRBJ1-2, with no clear D. Germline loops: CDR1 GTSNPN, CDR2 SVGIG (reference sequence). The V end was cut by 2 bases, the J end by 1 base, with 8 bases between. CDR3 length equals 13 residues. CDR3 in amino acids: CAWSPGYNYGYTF. In DNA, the CDR3 is TGTGCCTGGAGTCCCGGTTATAACTATGGCTACACCTTC.

V and J are TRBV4-1 and TRBJ1-4; the match to TRBD1 covers 10 bases. The length of the CDR3 is 16 residues. Trimming at V came to 4 bases and at J to 6 bases, leaving 8 bases not matched to a gene. Germline assignment: CDR1 MGHRA and CDR2 YSYEKL. The DNA of the CDR3 is TGCGCCAGCAGCCGGACAGGGGGACTTGGGGATGAAAAACTGTTTTTT. It is translated as CASSRTGGLGDEKLFF.

The rearrangement joins TRBV11-1 to TRBJ2-3; 10 bases line up with TRBD1. V trimming: 3 bases; J trimming: 6 bases; junction bases outside the gene matches: 12. Germline CDR1 and CDR2: SGHAT and FQDESV (reference sequence). This CDR3 contains 17 residues. CDR3: CASSFGLGTGVGDTQYF. The CDR3 DNA reads TGTGCCAGCAGCTTTGGCCTGGGGACAGGGGTTGGGGATACGCAGTATTTT.

The chain's CDR3 is CASSRGRTGNEAFF. CDR3 sequence (DNA): TGTGCCAGCAGCCGCGGACGGACAGGAAATGAAGCTTTCTTT. V and J are TRBV4-2 and TRBJ1-1, with 7 bases identical to TRBD1. The CDR3 extends over 14 amino acids. The V and J ends lost 4 bases and 7 bases, in that order; junction bases with no gene match: 9. Germline assignment: CDR1 LGHNA and CDR2 YNFKEQ.

The gene calls are TRBV9 and TRBJ1-1; D may be TRBD1 (5 bases). The CDR3 is 15 amino acids. Germline assignment: CDR1 SGDLS and CDR2 YYNGEE. With 0 bases removed from V and 7 bases from J, the gap between germline ends came to 16 bases. In DNA form, the CDR3 reads TGTGCCAGCAGCGTAGGAATCACAACGGGGGATGAAGCTTTCTTT. Translated, it gives CASSVGITTGDEAFF.

V and J are TRBV11-3 and TRBJ2-3; 11 bases line up with TRBD2. Germline V gene data show CDR1 as SGHNT and CDR2 as YENEEA. This CDR3 is built from 16 residues. V lost 2 bases to trimming and J lost 6 bases; unmatched junction nucleotides: 7. The CDR3 bases are TGTGCCAGCAGCTTACTAGCGGGGGGCCGAGGGGATACGCAGTATTTT. Translation: CASSLLAGGRGDTQYF.

This chain links TRBV5-1 with TRBJ1-5; no firm D call. The length of the CDR3 is 15 residues. Trimming took 0 bases from V and 1 from J, leaving 8 bases between them. The germline CDR1 and CDR2 sequences are SGHRS and YFSETQ. DNA for the CDR3: TGCGCCAGCAGCTTGGGAGCCCAAAGCAATCAGCCCCAGCATTTT. It is translated as CASSLGAQSNQPQHF.

The CDR3 loop is CASSLAGSSSEKLFF. The CDR3 DNA follows: TGCGCCAGCAGCTTGGCTGGCAGTTCTAGTGAAAAACTGTTTTTT. The gene calls are TRBV5-1 and TRBJ1-4; no firm D call. This CDR3 is 15 amino acids long. V lost 0 bases and J 7 bases, leaving 13 bases between the germline ends. Germline V gives CDR1 SGHRS, CDR2 YFSETQ.

The chain uses TRBV4-1 and TRBJ2-7; 12 bases fit TRBD1. After removal of 5 bases from V and 6 bases from J, the junction contained 2 bases not matched to a gene. CDR3 length: 13 amino acids. CDR1 is MGHRA, CDR2 YSYEKL, per germline. The CDR3 DNA sequence: TGCGCCAGCAGCTGGGACAGGGGGCCCGAGCAGTACTTC. Encoded protein: CASSWDRGPEQYF.

The rearrangement uses TRBV4-2 and TRBJ1-2; 7 bases align to TRBD1. This CDR3 region has 16 residues. Germline V gene lookup returns CDR1 LGHNA and CDR2 YNFKEQ. V lost 4 bases, J lost 5 bases, and 13 bases stayed unmatched. The CDR3 spells CASSRAGGLLGYGYTF. The DNA for the CDR3 is TGTGCCAGCAGCCGGGCAGGGGGACTCCTGGGGTATGGCTACACCTTC.

This chain joins TRBV14 and TRBJ1-2, with D possibly being TRBD1 (6 bases). V lost 0 bases and J 4 bases, leaving 9 bases between the germline ends. This CDR3 comprises 14 residues. Germline values: CDR1 SGHDN, CDR2 FVKESK. CDR3: CASSQDLDSYGYTF. CDR3 coding DNA: TGTGCCAGCAGCCAAGATCTGGACAGCTATGGCTACACCTTC.

The V and J genes are TRBV30 and TRBJ2-3; 10 bases match TRBD2. Trimming took 0 bases from V and 5 from J; bases not matched to a gene: 5. Germline V gives CDR1 GTSNPN, CDR2 SVGIG (reference sequence). This CDR3 is 15 amino acids long. As DNA, the CDR3 is TGTGCCTGGAGTGTACTAGCGGGAAGGATAGATACGCAGTATTTT. Amino acids: CAWSVLAGRIDTQYF.

The J gene is TRBJ2-7, the V gene TRBV5-5, with D unclear. CDR3 length: 15 residues. Trimming cost V 1 base and J 6 bases, with 17 bases left between them. Germline V gene data show CDR1 as SGHKS and CDR2 as YYEKEE (reference sequence). The DNA of the CDR3 is TGTGCCAGCAGCTTGAGTGGAGCCTCTGGCAGCGAGCAGTACTTC. This translates into CASSLSGASGSEQYF.

The chain carries TRBV25-1 and TRBJ1-1; D uncertain. V was shortened by 5 bases and J by 3 bases, with 10 bases between the two germline ends. Germline-derived CDR1 and CDR2 are MGHDK and SYGVNS. This CDR3 has 13 amino acids. The CDR3 is CASSLLSDTEAFF. CDR3 in DNA: TGTGCCAGCAGTCTACTTTCGGACACTGAAGCTTTCTTT. The whole variable domain, filled in from reference TRBV25-1 and TRBJ1-1, reads EADIYQTPRYLVIGTGKKITLECSQTMGHDKMYWYQQDPGMELHLIHYSYGVNSTEKGDLSSESTVSRIRTEHFPLTLESARPSHTSQYLCASSLLSDTEAFFGQGTRLTVV.

The chain is built from TRBV10-3 and TRBJ2-1; 12 nucleotides align to TRBD1. The CDR3 consists of 15 residues. J was trimmed by 8 bases and V by 6 bases; bases with no gene match: 8. Germline values: CDR1 ENHRY, CDR2 SYGVKD. The CDR3 nucleotides read TGTGCCATCAGAAATTCCGGGACAGGGGGCTATGAGCAGTTCTTC. Translation gives CAIRNSGTGGYEQFF.

The chain links TRBV7-2 to TRBJ1-6; tentative D call: TRBD1 (6 bases). The germline V gene has CDR1 SGHTA and CDR2 FQGNSA. V lost 2 bases to trimming and J lost 8 bases, with 16 bases between them. The CDR3 sequence is 16 residues long. Here the CDR3 reads CASSLSGGGLDSPLHF. CDR3 DNA: TGTGCCAGCAGCTTATCGGGAGGGGGGCTTGATTCACCCCTCCACTTT.

CDR3 in amino acids: CASSPRLNGGGAETQYF. The CDR3 nucleotides are TGTGCCAGCAGCCCCCGACTAAATGGCGGGGGGGCGGAGACCCAGTACTTC. The V call is TRBV9, the J call TRBJ2-5; 9 bases agree with TRBD2. Germline lookup yields CDR1 SGDLS and CDR2 YYNGEE. The CDR3 sequence is 17 residues long. Unmatched junction bases numbered 15, after V lost 4 bases and J lost 5 bases.

The rearrangement joins TRBV30 to TRBJ2-3, with 12 bases aligning to TRBD2. CDR3 size: 15 residues. The germline V gene has CDR1 GTSNPN and CDR2 SVGIG (reference sequence). Trimming removed 1 base from V and 5 bases from J; junction bases left unmatched: 4. This CDR3 reads CAWSGLAGGGDTQYF. CDR3 DNA: TGTGCCTGGAGTGGGCTAGCGGGGGGGGGAGATACGCAGTATTTT.

The gene calls are TRBV19 and TRBJ2-4; 11 positions match TRBD2. CDR1 is LNHDA and CDR2 is SQIVND in the germline V gene (reference sequence). After removal of 3 bases from V and 2 bases from J, the junction contained 3 bases not matched to a gene. The length of the CDR3 is 16 residues. The CDR3 spells CASSISGGVSKNIQYF. The CDR3 DNA reads as TGTGCCAGTAGTATTAGCGGGGGGGTTTCCAAAAACATTCAGTACTTC.

This clone was seen just once. The rearrangement uses TRBV7-2 and TRBJ2-5; D ambiguous. CDR1 and CDR2 (germline): SGHTA, FQGNSA. This CDR3 is 13 amino acids long. With 0 bases removed from V and 5 bases from J, the gap between germline ends came to 7 bases. The CDR3 coding sequence is TGTGCCAGCAGCTTAGCCCCTCGGGAGACCCAGTACTTC. Its protein is CASSLAPRETQYF.

The chain uses TRBV7-6 and TRBJ1-5, with 7 nucleotides matching TRBD1. Germline assignment: CDR1 SGHVS and CDR2 FNYEAQ. The trim removed 1 base at V and 5 bases at J, leaving 5 bases unmatched. The CDR3 has 15 amino acids. The CDR3 DNA follows: TGTGCCAGCAGCTTAGAAGACAGGGAAGATCAGCCCCAGCATTTT. The encoded protein is CASSLEDREDQPQHF.

This rearrangement joins TRBV18 to TRBJ1-5; possibly TRBD1 for D (5 bases). Deletions cut 3 bases from V and 0 bases from J, with 18 bases between. This CDR3 is 18 amino acids long. From germline, CDR1 is KGHSH and CDR2 LQKENI. In DNA, the CDR3 is TGTGCCAGCTCACCGGTTCCGCCGGGGGACTATAGCAATCAGCCCCAGCATTTT. Amino acid sequence: CASSPVPPGDYSNQPQHF.

The rearrangement uses TRBV9 and TRBJ2-3; 9 nucleotides align to TRBD2. Germline V lookup: CDR1 SGDLS, CDR2 YYNGEE. J gave up 2 bases and V 6 bases, and 7 bases lay outside the gene matches. The CDR3 has 15 residues. DNA of the CDR3: TGTGCCAGCAACCCACCTAGCGGGGACACAGATACGCAGTATTTT. Translated, it gives CASNPPSGDTDTQYF.